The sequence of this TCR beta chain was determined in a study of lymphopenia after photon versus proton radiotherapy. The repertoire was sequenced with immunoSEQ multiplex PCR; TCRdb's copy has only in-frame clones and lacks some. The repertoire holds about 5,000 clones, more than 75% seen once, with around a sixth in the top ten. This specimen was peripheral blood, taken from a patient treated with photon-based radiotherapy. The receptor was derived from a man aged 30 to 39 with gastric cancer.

CDR3 sequence reads: CASSLTGEETQYF. In DNA form, the CDR3 reads TGTGCCAGCAGCTTAACTGGGGAAGAGACCCAGTACTTC. This chain joins TRBV7-3 and TRBJ2-5; unclear D gene. CDR3 length: 13 residues. CDR1 SGHTA and CDR2 FQGTGA come from the germline V gene. Trimming removed 0 bases at V and 3 bases at J, with 5 bases between.